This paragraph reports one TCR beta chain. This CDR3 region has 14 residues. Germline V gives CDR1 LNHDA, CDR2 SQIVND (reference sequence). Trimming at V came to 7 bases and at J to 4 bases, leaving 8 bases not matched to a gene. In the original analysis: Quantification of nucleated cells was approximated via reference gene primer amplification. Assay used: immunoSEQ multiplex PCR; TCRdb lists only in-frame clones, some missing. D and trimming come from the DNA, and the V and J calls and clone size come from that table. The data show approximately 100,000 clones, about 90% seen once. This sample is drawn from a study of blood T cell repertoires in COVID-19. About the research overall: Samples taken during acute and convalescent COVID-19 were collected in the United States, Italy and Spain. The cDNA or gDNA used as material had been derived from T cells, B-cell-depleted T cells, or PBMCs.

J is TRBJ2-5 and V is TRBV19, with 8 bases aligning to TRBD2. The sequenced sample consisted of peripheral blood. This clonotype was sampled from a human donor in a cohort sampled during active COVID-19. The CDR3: CASTTGGGRETQYF. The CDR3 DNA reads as TGTGCCAGTACCACCGGGGGGGGTCGAGAGACCCAGTACTTC.